The clone carrying this T cell receptor (beta chain) appeared many times. The antigen remains unidentified. Time point: newly diagnosed GD, antithyroid drugs for less than 3 months. TCR sequences were obtained from RNA taken from PBMCs. Peripheral blood, at 8 to 9 milliliters, went into EDTA tubes. This specimen belongs to a study of regulatory T cells in long-lasting Graves disease. Findings of the study overall: Gene preferences differed: TRBV28, TRBJ1-2, TRBJ2-5 in persistent cases. Persistent patients shared more public clonotypes (about 2,600) than new patients (nearly 1,000).

This CDR3 contains 13 residues. V shed 2 bases and J shed 5 bases, with 11 bases lying between them. The germline gives CDR1 DFQATT, CDR2 SNEGSKA (reference sequence). Both iRepertoire HTBI primers and Arm-PCR of CDR3 regions were used to build the TCR beta libraries. Original processing notes: The identification of under 65 TRBV and some 15 TRBJ segments was made across samples. TCRdb reanalysed the multiplex PCR reads using MiXCR and keeps one entry per CDR3 protein. The V and J calls were determined by TCRdb, not by the authors. Here the sample spans some 230,000 distinct CDR3 sequences, around 19% being singletons.

The chain has TRBV20-1 and TRBJ2-3, with unresolved D. The TCR originated in a female donor with Graves disease. Sequencing used peripheral blood mononuclear cells (PBMCs), obtained at new diagnosis, from a patient treated with antithyroid drugs. CDR3 in DNA: TGCAGTGCTAGACAGTCTAGTCGAGATACGCAGTATTTT. Its translation is CSARQSSRDTQYF.